This T cell receptor beta chain appears in the sequencing data of a study of cytomegalovirus exposure and HLA in healthy donors. Study conclusions and caveats: Available immune exposure information covered CMV serostatus only. The authors reported that TCR beta sequences could predict HLA-A and HLA-B alleles. These predictions were accurate for most subjects in the first cohort. The likely explanation for a cluster of highly shared sequence variants was sequencing artifact.

Germline V gene lookup returns CDR1 SQVTM and CDR2 ANQGSEA. With 1 base removed from V and 1 base from J, the gap between germline ends came to 10 bases. The CDR3 covers 14 residues. Points on this clone: Its antigen is currently unknown.

The PCR made use of 60 Vbeta and 13 Jbeta primers. Per the original data handling: The count from a later analysis was 65 million to 90 million unique TCR beta chains, around 10 million of them shared. Sequencing used immunoSEQ multiplex PCR; TCRdb keeps in-frame clones, though not all of them. V, J and clone size reflect that table, while D and trimming were determined from the DNA. Of about 62,000 clones in the sample, roughly 73% were seen once. The sequenced sample was PBMCs. The chain uses TRBV29-1 and TRBJ1-1, with D maybe TRBD1 (6 bases). This receptor was identified in a man aged 35 to 55 in good health and CMV-seronegative. This CDR3 is CSVEGGGRNTEAFF. CDR3 nucleotide sequence: TGCAGCGTTGAAGGGGGGGGCAGGAACACTGAAGCTTTCTTT.